The 11 T cell receptor beta chains reported below all come from one sample, sequenced in a study of control samples from healthy donors and cancer patients (dated by TCRdb to the early 2020s). Library method: the immunoSEQ multiplex PCR assay. TCRdb's version of the immuneACCESS table is confined to in-frame rearrangements and falls short of the full clone set. An unresolved V gene accounts for under half of the shortfall where checked; the remainder is of unknown origin. The sample contains a few hundred thousand clones, around 90% of them found a single time. Of the sample, 5% to 7% is held by the ten largest clones. Sample: PBMCs. These TCRs come from a man aged 35-49 years with head and neck cancer.

This chain joins TRBV7-2 and TRBJ1-1; 8 nucleotides agree with TRBD1. Trimming took 1 base from V and 5 from J; bases not matched to a gene: 9. CDR3 length: 16 residues. CDR1 is SGHTA, CDR2 FQGNSA, per germline. The CDR3 loop reads CASSLVGQGAGTEAFF. CDR3 sequence (DNA): TGTGCCAGCAGCTTAGTCGGGCAGGGGGCTGGGACTGAAGCTTTCTTT.

Only a few counts were recorded for this clone. The chain combines TRBV27 with TRBJ1-5, with 7 bases that match TRBD1. Germline V CDR1 and CDR2: MNHEY, SMNVEV (reference sequence). The CDR3 is made up of 15 amino acids. V was clipped by 8 bases and J by 4 bases; unmatched bases: 11. The CDR3 DNA reads as TGTGCCAGCGCGGCCCGTACAGGGGAGAATCAGCCCCAGCATTTT. It is translated as CASAARTGENQPQHF.

The chain carries TRBV27 and TRBJ2-3, with D unclear. Germline V gene lookup returns CDR1 MNHEY and CDR2 SMNVEV (reference sequence). V shed 6 bases and J shed 5 bases, with 6 bases lying between them. This CDR3 is 11 amino acids long. The CDR3 region is CASRKRDTQYF. The DNA of the CDR3 is TGTGCCAGCAGAAAGCGAGATACGCAGTATTTT.

The genes are TRBV3-1 (or the pseudogene TRBV3-2) and TRBJ2-2; 8 positions agree with TRBD2. There are 15 residues in the CDR3. Germline V gene sequence: CDR1 LGHDT, CDR2 YNNKEL (reference sequence). Trimming at V came to 4 bases and at J to 0 bases, leaving 1 base not matched to a gene. As DNA, the CDR3 is TGTGCCAGCAGCCCGGGACTAGCGAACACCGGGGAGCTGTTTTTT. This encodes CASSPGLANTGELFF.

The J gene is TRBJ1-1, the V gene TRBV11-1; D not resolved. This CDR3 comprises 16 residues. Germline CDR1 and CDR2: SGHAT and FQDESV (reference sequence). Trimming took off 1 base at V and 3 bases at J, with 15 bases between the two ends. The CDR3 nucleotides are TGTGCCAGCAGCTTAGAGTGGGGAGGCTGGGACACTGAAGCTTTCTTT. It encodes CASSLEWGGWDTEAFF.

The chain uses TRBV14 and TRBJ2-1, with D perhaps given as TRBD1 or TRBD2 (5 bases each). The CDR3 spans 14 residues. Per germline, CDR1 SGHDN and CDR2 FVKESK. Trimming took 1 base from V and 9 from J, leaving 13 bases between them. CDR3 sequence: CASSQVTGRGEQFF. CDR3 DNA: TGTGCCAGCAGCCAAGTAACGGGACGAGGTGAGCAGTTCTTC. Complete variable domain (other parts from reference TRBV14 and TRBJ2-1): EAGVTQFPSHSVIEKGQTVTLRCDPISGHDNLYWYRRVMGKEIKFLLHFVKESKQDESGMPNNRFLAERTGGTYSTLKVQPAELEDSGVYFCASSQVTGRGEQFFGPGTRLTVL.

The chain is built from TRBV7-2 and TRBJ2-3; TRBD2 matches at 9 bases. This CDR3 has 15 amino acids. Germline assignment: CDR1 SGHTA and CDR2 FQGNSA. Germline trimming cut 6 bases from V and 3 bases from J; bases unmatched to any gene: 7. The CDR3 DNA sequence: TGTGCCAGCAGACCCAGCGGGGGGTCAACAGATACGCAGTATTTT. Its protein product is CASRPSGGSTDTQYF.

This clone was detected only once. This sequence joins TRBV6-5 and TRBJ1-1; D not resolved. The V end lost 6 bases, the J end lost 0 bases, and 8 bases lay between the germline ends. Germline CDR1 reads MNHEY; CDR2 reads SVGAGI. This CDR3 is 13 amino acids long. DNA of the CDR3: TGTGCCAGCAGACAGAAGGTGAACACTGAAGCTTTCTTT. This gives the protein CASRQKVNTEAFF.

The genes are TRBV19 and TRBJ1-1; 9 nucleotides align to TRBD1. This CDR3 is built from 14 residues. V lost 6 bases and J lost 4; bases outside the gene matches: 6. The germline gives CDR1 LNHDA, CDR2 SQIVND (reference sequence). DNA of the CDR3: TGTGCCAGTAGCCTCGGACAGGGGACCACTGAAGCTTTCTTT. It encodes CASSLGQGTTEAFF.

V gene TRBV9 combines with J gene TRBJ2-3; 9 bases line up with TRBD1. The CDR3 runs 15 residues. Germline assignment: CDR1 SGDLS and CDR2 YYNGEE. The junction had 6 bases not matched to a gene; V was cut back by 4 bases and J by 3 bases. The CDR3 spells CASSYRDRDTDTQYF. The DNA for the CDR3 is TGTGCCAGCAGCTACCGGGACAGGGATACAGATACGCAGTATTTT.

This clone came up once. This sequence joins TRBV2 and TRBJ2-3; 10 positions agree with TRBD2. Trimming removed 6 bases from V and 1 base from J; junction bases left unmatched: 7. This CDR3 spans 16 amino acids. Germline CDR1 reads SNHLY; CDR2 reads FYNNEI. CDR3 DNA: TGTGCCAGCAGGGCCAGGACTAGCGGACGCACAGATACGCAGTATTTT. Encoded protein: CASRARTSGRTDTQYF.